This entry is about one T cell receptor (beta chain). The antigen is not known. The sample belongs to a study of post-analysis software for immune sequencing data. Background on the study: Secondary progressive, relapsing-remitting and progressive-relapsing multiple sclerosis were among the included disease courses. Whole-study findings and limits: Five TRBV segments were significantly more frequent in patients than in controls. TRBV5-6, TRBV5-1 and TRBV20-1 were among these segments. Normalized Chao1 diversity in multiple sclerosis patients fell significantly below that of controls.

The CDR3 covers 13 residues. J gave up 3 bases and V 8 bases, and 7 bases lay outside the gene matches. Per germline, CDR1 MNHNS and CDR2 SASEGT. Researchers reported that TCR beta cDNA libraries carried unique molecular identifiers. MiXCR, run by TCRdb on the PCR reads, gives a single entry per CDR3 protein. The sample holds roughly 730,000 distinct CDR3 sequences; less than 35% are singletons and the top ten take 0.55% to 0.65%. This clonotype was sampled from a girl aged 5 to 17 with multiple sclerosis. The J gene is TRBJ2-7, the V gene TRBV6-1, with TRBD1 identical over 7 bases. The sample taken for sequencing was blood. The DNA of the CDR3 is TGTGCCAGCCGTGGACAGGCCCTCTACGAGCAGTACTTC. This translates into CASRGQALYEQYF.